Shown below are 25 T cell receptor beta chains from a single sample sequenced in a study of blood T cell repertoires in COVID-19. Assay used: immunoSEQ multiplex PCR; TCRdb lists only in-frame clones, some missing. The data contain roughly 440,000 clones, approximately 88% of them singletons. The sequenced sample was peripheral blood. The receptors shown here come from a woman aged 50 to 60 with COVID-19, enrolled during active disease.

This chain links TRBV19 with TRBJ1-1; 8 nucleotides align to TRBD1. The V and J ends lost 4 bases and 0 bases, in that order; junction bases with no gene match: 4. The germline V gene encodes CDR1 LNHDA and CDR2 SQIVND (reference sequence). The CDR3 runs to 15 residues. This CDR3 reads CASSSSGGLNTEAFF. The CDR3, as DNA: TGTGCCAGTAGTAGCTCAGGGGGCCTGAACACTGAAGCTTTCTTT. The full variable domain, with the rest looked up from reference TRBV19 and TRBJ1-1, is DGGITQSPKYLFRKEGQNVTLSCEQNLNHDAMYWYRQDPGQGLRLIYYSQIVNDFQKGDIAEGYSVSREKKESFPLTVTSAQKNPTAFYLCASSSSGGLNTEAFFGQGTRLTVV.

In its sample, this clone was seen once. The rearrangement links TRBV3-1 (or the pseudogene TRBV3-2) to TRBJ1-1; 9 positions match TRBD1. Germline CDR1 and CDR2: LGHDT and YNNKEL (reference sequence). The CDR3 spans 15 residues. Trimming at V came to 1 base and at J to 6 bases, leaving 6 bases not matched to a gene. The CDR3 spells CASSQAGTGSPEAFF. In DNA, the CDR3 is TGTGCCAGCAGCCAAGCCGGGACAGGGTCTCCTGAAGCTTTCTTT.

V and J are TRBV9 and TRBJ1-2; 9 bases agree with TRBD1. Germline CDR1 and CDR2: SGDLS and YYNGEE. The CDR3 runs to 12 residues. The J segment lost 8 bases and the V segment lost 9 bases, leaving 8 bases of the junction unmatched. The CDR3 sequence: CATQGQGRGYTF. The CDR3 nucleotides are TGTGCCACCCAGGGACAGGGCAGGGGCTACACCTTC.

The rearrangement joins TRBV7-2 to TRBJ1-6, with D unresolved. V was trimmed by 1 base and J by 6 bases, leaving 10 bases between them. This CDR3 has 15 residues. The germline V gene encodes CDR1 SGHTA and CDR2 FQGNSA. CDR3 nucleotide sequence: TGTGCCAGCAGCTTAGAGTATGGCCCTAATTCACCCCTCCACTTT. It is translated as CASSLEYGPNSPLHF.

The chain has TRBV19 and TRBJ1-1; 8 bases match TRBD1. The CDR3 sequence is 15 residues long. Germline V gene lookup returns CDR1 LNHDA and CDR2 SQIVND (reference sequence). After removal of 5 bases from V and 0 bases from J, the junction contained 5 bases not matched to a gene. CDR3: CASSYRDRMNTEAFF. CDR3 nucleotides: TGTGCCAGTAGTTACCGGGACAGGATGAACACTGAAGCTTTCTTT. The complete variable domain, with remaining parts taken from reference TRBV19 and TRBJ1-1, reads DGGITQSPKYLFRKEGQNVTLSCEQNLNHDAMYWYRQDPGQGLRLIYYSQIVNDFQKGDIAEGYSVSREKKESFPLTVTSAQKNPTAFYLCASSYRDRMNTEAFFGQGTRLTVV.

V usage is TRBV5-1 and J usage is TRBJ2-3; D is possibly TRBD1 (6 bases). Germline CDR1 reads SGHRS; CDR2 reads YFSETQ. Trimming removed 4 bases from V and 2 bases from J, with 14 bases in between. There are 15 residues in the CDR3. The CDR3 loop is CASSIDRRHTDTQYF. CDR3 in DNA: TGCGCCAGCAGCATCGACAGGAGACACACAGATACGCAGTATTTT.

This chain connects TRBV5-4 to TRBJ1-3; 7 bases are a match to TRBD1. CDR1 SGHNT and CDR2 YYREEE come from the germline V gene (reference sequence). The V and J ends lost 2 bases and 4 bases, in that order; junction bases with no gene match: 3. The CDR3 sequence is 14 residues long. CDR3 coding DNA: TGTGCCAGCAGCTTACAGGGGATAGGAAACACCATATATTTT. This encodes CASSLQGIGNTIYF.

The rearrangement joins TRBV7-2 to TRBJ1-2; 8 nucleotides match TRBD1. Germline CDR1 SGHTA, CDR2 FQGNSA. V was clipped by 1 base and J by 2 bases; unmatched bases: 9. The CDR3 extends over 17 amino acids. As DNA, the CDR3 is TGTGCCAGCAGCTTAGATTCTCTGACAGGGGCCAACTATGGCTACACCTTC. Translation: CASSLDSLTGANYGYTF.

The rearrangement joins TRBV18 to TRBJ1-5, with D possibly being TRBD1 (6 bases). The V gene lost 2 bases and the J gene lost 5 bases, with 7 bases spanning the gap. Germline CDR1 reads KGHSH; CDR2 reads LQKENI. This CDR3 spans 13 amino acids. The CDR3 sequence is CASSPEGDQPQHF. DNA of the CDR3: TGTGCCAGCTCACCAGAGGGGGATCAGCCCCAGCATTTT.

This clone was seen once. The V and J genes are TRBV12-5 and TRBJ2-3; TRBD1 is a possible D gene (6 bases). CDR1 and CDR2 (germline): LGHNT, FRNRAP. The germline V and J ends were trimmed by 0 bases and 4 bases, with 11 bases remaining between them. The CDR3 has 15 residues. CDR3 in amino acids: CASGLVQGVADTQYF. The CDR3 DNA reads TGTGCTAGTGGTTTGGTACAGGGTGTGGCAGATACGCAGTATTTT.

V usage is TRBV9 and J usage is TRBJ2-2; possible D gene TRBD1, 6 bases. CDR1 SGDLS and CDR2 YYNGEE come from the germline V gene. There are 15 residues in the CDR3. Deletions cut 2 bases from V and 0 bases from J, with 8 bases between. Written as DNA, the CDR3 is TGTGCCAGCAGCGTGACAGGAACGAACACCGGGGAGCTGTTTTTT. It translates to CASSVTGTNTGELFF.

V is TRBV7-9 and J is TRBJ1-1, with TRBD1 as a possible D gene (5 bases). The germline gives CDR1 SEHNR, CDR2 FQNEAQ (reference sequence). The CDR3 loop spans 15 amino acids. V was cut by 3 bases and J by 2 bases, with 13 bases left in between. The CDR3, as DNA: TGTGCCAGCAGCTTTAAAACAGGTCTAAACACTGAAGCTTTCTTT. Translated, it gives CASSFKTGLNTEAFF.

The chain joins TRBV19 to TRBJ1-5; 11 bases map to TRBD1. This CDR3 has 15 amino acids. Per germline, CDR1 LNHDA and CDR2 SQIVND (reference sequence). The V gene end was trimmed by 5 bases and the J gene end by 7 bases; junction bases not matched to a gene: 7. CDR3 loop: CASSPGQGDGQPQHF. The CDR3 nucleotides read TGTGCCAGTAGTCCGGGACAGGGGGACGGACAGCCCCAGCATTTT.

This clone came up a few times. The chain links TRBV10-1 to TRBJ2-1, with TRBD1 matching 7 bases. J lost 2 bases, V lost 0 bases, and 1 base had no gene match. CDR3 length: 15 residues. In germline, CDR1 is WNHNN, CDR2 SYGVQD (reference sequence). The CDR3 nucleotides are TGCGCCAGCAGTGAGTCAGGACAGGCCTACAATGAGCAGTTCTTC. Translating gives CASSESGQAYNEQFF.

The chain joins TRBV3-1 (or the pseudogene TRBV3-2) to TRBJ2-3, with 13 bases matching TRBD2. CDR1 and CDR2 (germline): LGHDT, YNNKEL (reference sequence). V trimming: 5 bases; J trimming: 1 base; junction bases outside the gene matches: 3. The CDR3 has 16 amino acids. The CDR3 region is CASSEGTSGGTDTQYF. The DNA for the CDR3 is TGTGCCAGCAGCGAAGGGACTAGCGGGGGCACAGATACGCAGTATTTT.

In DNA, the CDR3 is TGCGCCAGCAGCACCGAACCTCTAGCGGGGGGTAACAATGAGCAGTTCTTC. Its protein is CASSTEPLAGGNNEQFF. This chain joins TRBV5-1 and TRBJ2-1; TRBD2 agrees at 11 bases. V lost 4 bases and J lost 5; bases outside the gene matches: 11. The length of the CDR3 is 17 residues. Germline lookup yields CDR1 SGHRS and CDR2 YFSETQ.

This clone has a single count. The chain links TRBV18 to TRBJ1-2, with 9 bases that match TRBD1. Germline values: CDR1 KGHSH, CDR2 LQKENI. CDR3 length equals 15 residues. V was pared by 6 bases and J by 6 bases, with 11 bases of the junction left unmatched. The DNA of the CDR3 is TGTGCCAGCTCGGGCTGGACAGGGGATTCGGATGGCTACACCTTC. It yields the protein CASSGWTGDSDGYTF.

The rearrangement uses TRBV3-1 (or the pseudogene TRBV3-2) and TRBJ1-2; D perhaps matches TRBD1 (5 bases). The CDR3 has 15 amino acids. Germline lookup yields CDR1 LGHDT and CDR2 YNNKEL (reference sequence). With 0 bases removed from V and 4 bases from J, the gap between germline ends came to 12 bases. CDR3 amino acids: CASSQDRPGGYGYTF. The CDR3 DNA follows: TGTGCCAGCAGCCAAGATCGGCCGGGGGGCTATGGCTACACCTTC.

The rearrangement links TRBV9 to TRBJ2-7; TRBD2 matches 12 bases. The CDR3 length is 16 residues. V lost 4 bases, J lost 2 bases, and 7 bases stayed unmatched. CDR1 and CDR2 (germline): SGDLS, YYNGEE. This chain's CDR3 is CASSPRTSGVAYEQYF. CDR3 in DNA: TGTGCCAGCAGCCCCCGGACTAGCGGGGTTGCCTACGAGCAGTACTTC.

The genes are TRBV24-1 and TRBJ2-3; 10 positions match TRBD2. Germline CDR1 and CDR2: KGHDR and SFDVKD. The CDR3 extends over 19 amino acids. J was trimmed by 5 bases and V by 4 bases; bases with no gene match: 17. The CDR3 loop is CATSESAGRAGGYKDTQYF. CDR3 DNA: TGTGCCACCAGTGAGTCTGCTGGGCGAGCGGGGGGGTATAAAGATACGCAGTATTTT.

This sequence joins TRBV9 and TRBJ2-7, with D tentatively TRBD1 (5 bases). Trimming shortened V by 0 bases and J by 2 bases, and 9 bases separated the two germline ends. Germline CDR1 SGDLS, CDR2 YYNGEE. The CDR3 runs 14 residues. The CDR3 region has the DNA TGTGCCAGCAGCGTAGCTGACAGTCCCTACGAGCAGTACTTC. Translating it yields CASSVADSPYEQYF. The full variable domain, with the rest looked up from reference TRBV9 and TRBJ2-7, is DSGVTQTPKHLITATGQRVTLRCSPRSGDLSVYWYQQSLDQGLQFLIQYYNGEERAKGNILERFSAQQFPDLHSELNLSSLELGDSALYFCASSVADSPYEQYFGPGTRLTVT.

V gene TRBV6-5 combines with J gene TRBJ2-3; maybe TRBD2 (5 bases). Looked up from germline, CDR1 is MNHEY and CDR2 is SVGAGI. CDR3 size: 14 residues. The V and J ends lost 6 bases and 4 bases respectively, with 14 bases between them. The CDR3 reads CASSSSPSSDTQYF. The DNA of the CDR3 is TGTGCCAGCAGCAGTAGTCCTAGCTCAGATACGCAGTATTTT.

About this clone itself: Other DNA variants within this sample encode the same CDR3. J is TRBJ1-5 and V is TRBV7-2; possibly TRBD1 for D (5 bases). The CDR3 loop spans 14 amino acids. The germline V and J ends were trimmed by 1 base and 3 bases, with 7 bases remaining between them. Germline CDR1 is SGHTA and CDR2 is FQGNSA. CDR3 sequence reads: CASSLGQINQPQHF. The CDR3 DNA sequence: TGTGCCAGCAGCTTAGGACAGATCAATCAGCCCCAGCATTTT. Looking up the rest from reference TRBV7-2 and TRBJ1-5 gives the full variable domain: GAGVSQSPSNKVTEKGKDVELRCDPISGHTALYWYRQSLGQGLEFLIYFQGNSAPDKSGLPSDRFSAERTGGSVSTLTIQRTQQEDSAVYLCASSLGQINQPQHFGDGTRLSIL.

V usage is TRBV7-2 and J usage is TRBJ1-2; D is perhaps TRBD1 (5 bases). Looked up from germline, CDR1 is SGHTA and CDR2 is FQGNSA. The CDR3 loop spans 14 amino acids. V was pared by 2 bases and J by 2 bases, with 9 bases between. The CDR3, as DNA: TGTGCCAGCAGCTTATACGCAGGGAACTATGGCTACACCTTC. Its protein product is CASSLYAGNYGYTF.

The gene calls are TRBV12-3 or TRBV12-4 and TRBJ2-7; no firm D call. V was cut by 6 bases and J by 4 bases, with 7 bases left in between. CDR3 length equals 11 residues. CDR3 residues: CASRAGYEQYF. DNA of the CDR3: TGTGCCAGCAGGGCCGGGTACGAGCAGTACTTC.